One and the same sample provided the 15 T cell receptor beta chains below, sequenced in a study of blood T cell repertoires in COVID-19. Profiling relied on immunoSEQ multiplex PCR, and the TCRdb table lists in-frame clones only, not all of them. The sample lists some 300,000 clones; 70% to 90% were seen once. The sample was peripheral blood. Receptors were obtained from a man between 65 and 85 years old with acute or convalescent COVID-19.

V usage is TRBV18 and J usage is TRBJ2-7, with 11 bases that match TRBD1. The J segment lost 2 bases and the V segment lost 3 bases, leaving 0 bases of the junction unmatched. The length of the CDR3 is 14 residues. The germline V gene encodes CDR1 KGHSH and CDR2 LQKENI. In nucleotides, the CDR3 is TGTGCCAGCTCACCGGGACAGGGGGCCTACGAGCAGTACTTC. The encoded protein is CASSPGQGAYEQYF.

The chain recombines TRBV29-1 with TRBJ2-7; D perhaps matches TRBD2 (5 bases). This CDR3 has 12 amino acids. The V gene lost 3 bases and the J gene lost 4 bases, with 10 bases spanning the gap. Germline loops: CDR1 SQVTM, CDR2 ANQGSEA. The CDR3 sequence is CSVETAGYEQYF. The DNA for the CDR3 is TGCAGCGTTGAGACGGCGGGTTACGAGCAGTACTTC.

This clone was counted a single time. The rearrangement joins TRBV7-9 to TRBJ2-3, with D perhaps matching TRBD2 (5 bases). Trimming removed 5 bases from V and 1 base from J, with 10 bases in between. Germline V lookup: CDR1 SEHNR, CDR2 FQNEAQ (reference sequence). This CDR3 spans 14 amino acids. The CDR3 DNA reads TGTGCCAGCAGCCCCCCCGGGGGCACAGATACGCAGTATTTT. It codes for CASSPPGGTDTQYF.

The chain is built from TRBV11-2 and TRBJ2-3, with 8 bases aligning to TRBD1. J gave up 6 bases and V 1 base, and 3 bases lay outside the gene matches. From germline, CDR1 is SGHAT and CDR2 FQNNGV. CDR3 size: 14 residues. Here the CDR3 reads CASSLGTGKDTQYF. As DNA, the CDR3 is TGTGCCAGCAGCTTAGGGACAGGGAAGGATACGCAGTATTTT.

V usage is TRBV29-1 and J usage is TRBJ2-7; 7 nucleotides agree with TRBD1. The CDR3 totals 12 residues. The germline CDR1 and CDR2 sequences are SQVTM and ANQGSEA. J gave up 7 bases and V 4 bases, and 7 bases lay outside the gene matches. The CDR3 here is CSVAEQGREQYF. The CDR3 nucleotides read TGCAGCGTTGCGGAACAGGGGCGGGAGCAGTACTTC.

The chain employs TRBV5-8 and TRBJ2-1; 13 bases are a match to TRBD2. Per germline, CDR1 SGHTS and CDR2 YDEGEE. Trimming took 2 bases from V and 8 from J; bases not matched to a gene: 10. This CDR3 has 17 amino acids. CDR3 in amino acids: CASSLPPGLAGNHEQFF. The CDR3, as DNA: TGTGCCAGCAGCTTACCCCCGGGACTAGCGGGAAACCATGAGCAGTTCTTC.

A single count supports this clone. This chain connects TRBV7-2 to TRBJ1-2; 12 positions agree with TRBD1. CDR1 is SGHTA, CDR2 FQGNSA, per germline. The CDR3 contains 18 residues. The junction had 16 bases not matched to a gene; V was cut back by 4 bases and J by 7 bases. The CDR3 spells CASSSPGTGGRYGGGYTF. CDR3 nucleotides: TGTGCCAGCAGCTCCCCCGGGACAGGGGGCCGGTATGGTGGTGGCTACACCTTC.

The rearrangement joins TRBV28 to TRBJ1-2; TRBD1 aligns across 8 bases. The CDR3 loop spans 17 amino acids. Unmatched junction bases numbered 17, after V lost 7 bases and J lost 4 bases. Looked up from germline, CDR1 is MDHEN and CDR2 is SYDVKM. CDR3 DNA sequence: TGTGCCAGCATCAACGGGGGGACCGGACAGGGCACCTATGGCTACACCTTC. Translating gives CASINGGTGQGTYGYTF.

This sequence joins TRBV3-1 (or the pseudogene TRBV3-2) and TRBJ2-7; 12 bases agree with TRBD2. With V trimmed by 5 bases and J by 6 bases, 8 bases remained unmatched. The V gene's germline CDR1 is LGHDT and CDR2 YNNKEL (reference sequence). This CDR3 is built from 15 residues. The CDR3 nucleotides read TGTGCCAGCAGCAACGGACTAGCGGGACTAGGCGAGCAGTACTTC. It codes for CASSNGLAGLGEQYF.

The V and J genes are TRBV10-1 and TRBJ1-2, with a tentative D call TRBD1 (5 bases). From germline, CDR1 is WNHNN and CDR2 SYGVQD (reference sequence). The CDR3 has 13 amino acids. Trimming removed 9 bases at V and 6 bases at J, with 17 bases between. CDR3 sequence reads: CARRRQPCDGYTF. The CDR3 coding sequence is TGCGCCAGGAGAAGACAGCCATGCGATGGCTACACCTTC.

The J gene is TRBJ2-3, the V gene TRBV24-1; 10 nucleotides line up with TRBD1. Germline CDR1 is KGHDR and CDR2 is SFDVKD. This CDR3 region has 15 residues. V was pared by 8 bases and J by 2 bases, with 6 bases of the junction left unmatched. The CDR3 region is CATKGTGEDTDTQYF. CDR3 nucleotides: TGTGCCACCAAAGGGACAGGGGAGGACACAGATACGCAGTATTTT.

This rearrangement joins TRBV24-1 to TRBJ1-1, with TRBD1 matching 8 bases. The CDR3 covers 14 residues. The trim removed 7 bases at V and 2 bases at J, leaving 5 bases unmatched. In germline, CDR1 is KGHDR, CDR2 SFDVKD. CDR3 nucleotides: TGTGCCACCAGAGACAGGGGACGTAACACTGAAGCTTTCTTT. It specifies CATRDRGRNTEAFF.

This CDR3 reads CAISDLAGSSYNEQFF. The CDR3 region has the DNA TGTGCCATCAGTGACCTAGCGGGGTCTTCCTACAATGAGCAGTTCTTC. This chain joins TRBV10-3 and TRBJ2-1; TRBD2 matches 9 bases. The CDR3 runs 16 residues. Germline V gene lookup returns CDR1 ENHRY and CDR2 SYGVKD. The V and J ends lost 3 bases and 1 base, in that order; junction bases with no gene match: 4.

This chain connects TRBV18 to TRBJ2-7, with 15 bases that match TRBD2. V was clipped by 1 base and J by 6 bases; unmatched bases: 10. CDR3 size: 18 residues. From germline, CDR1 is KGHSH and CDR2 LQKENI. This CDR3 reads CASSPRGLAGGPWLEQYF. The CDR3 DNA reads TGTGCCAGCTCACCACGGGGACTAGCGGGGGGCCCGTGGCTCGAGCAGTACTTC.

This clone came up once. The chain carries TRBV7-2 and TRBJ1-6; 8 nucleotides align to TRBD1. From germline, CDR1 is SGHTA and CDR2 FQGNSA. V dropped 1 base and J dropped 9; count of bases not matched to a gene: 2. The CDR3 runs 14 residues. CDR3 coding DNA: TGTGCCAGCAGCTTAGGCGGGACAGGTTCACCCCTCCACTTT. This translates into CASSLGGTGSPLHF.